Below are 20 T cell receptor beta chains sequenced from a single sample in a study of blood T cell repertoires in COVID-19. Data came from immunoSEQ multiplex PCR; TCRdb stores just in-frame clones and leaves some out. The sample lists around 270,000 clones; around 89% were seen once. The sample consisted of peripheral blood. Every receptor here comes from a man aged 40-50 years with acute or convalescent COVID-19.

This clone was counted between two and nine times. V is TRBV4-2 and J is TRBJ1-6; D gene uncertain. Between the trimmed V and J ends, which lost 4 bases and 0 bases, there was a span of 7 bases. The CDR3 totals 15 residues. CDR1 is LGHNA, CDR2 YNFKEQ, per germline. CDR3 in amino acids: CASSPYFSYNSPLHF. CDR3 sequence (DNA): TGTGCCAGCAGCCCCTACTTCTCCTATAATTCACCCCTCCACTTT.

The chain couples TRBV7-8 to TRBJ1-5; 10 bases align to TRBD1. This CDR3 spans 16 amino acids. V gave up 6 bases and J gave up 3 bases; unmatched junction bases: 8. Germline assignment: CDR1 SGHVS and CDR2 FQNEAQ. The CDR3 loop is CASRPSGTGDNQPQHF. Written as DNA, the CDR3 is TGTGCCAGCAGACCGAGCGGGACAGGGGACAATCAGCCCCAGCATTTT.

The chain links TRBV12-3 or TRBV12-4 to TRBJ1-3; unclear D gene. V lost 4 bases and J lost 4, with 2 bases in between. CDR3 size: 11 residues. The CDR3 DNA sequence: TGTGCCAGCAGTTCGGGAAACACCATATATTTT. Its protein product is CASSSGNTIYF.

The chain is built from TRBV7-3 and TRBJ2-3; TRBD1 matches at 10 bases. Germline V gene data show CDR1 as SGHTA and CDR2 as FQGTGA. The junction had 13 bases not matched to a gene; V was cut back by 5 bases and J by 2 bases. This CDR3 is 18 amino acids long. The CDR3 coding sequence is TGTGCCAGCAGCAGACAACCCCGGACAGGGGGGCCCACAGATACGCAGTATTTT. Translated: CASSRQPRTGGPTDTQYF.

Of note for this clone: The junction departs from germline at one end; a sequencing error may be responsible. The chain carries TRBV6-5 and TRBJ2-2, with a weak D call TRBD2 (5 bases). Germline V CDR1 and CDR2: MNHEY, SVGAGI. CDR3 size: 14 residues. The CDR3 sequence: CASRAQDHTGKLFF. Written as DNA, the CDR3 is TGTGCCAGCAGGGCCCAGGACCACACCGGGAAGCTGTTTTTT.

CDR3 in DNA: TGTGCCAGCAGTTCAACCGGGACAGCCAACCTTAATGAGCAGTTCTTC. It is translated as CASSSTGTANLNEQFF. This rearrangement joins TRBV27 to TRBJ2-1; 7 nucleotides match TRBD1. The CDR3 extends over 16 amino acids. V was clipped by 4 bases and J by 7 bases; unmatched bases: 13. Per germline, CDR1 MNHEY and CDR2 SMNVEV (reference sequence).

This rearrangement joins TRBV30 to TRBJ1-1; no clear D. Trimming left V 3 bases short and J 2 bases short, with 4 bases between. This CDR3 has 11 residues. Looked up from germline, CDR1 is GTSNPN and CDR2 is SVGIG (reference sequence). The CDR3 bases are TGTGCCTGGAGCTTAAACACTGAAGCTTTCTTT. Translating it yields CAWSLNTEAFF.

The chain couples TRBV30 to TRBJ1-2; D not resolved. The CDR3 sequence is 13 residues long. The V end lost 2 bases, the J end lost 3 bases, and 10 bases lay between the germline ends. Germline V gene lookup returns CDR1 GTSNPN and CDR2 SVGIG (reference sequence). The CDR3 sequence is CAWSTQIHYGYTF. Here the CDR3 DNA reads TGTGCCTGGAGTACACAGATCCACTATGGCTACACCTTC.

The chain combines TRBV2 with TRBJ1-6; D might be TRBD1 (6 bases). Per the germline V gene, CDR1 is SNHLY and CDR2 is FYNNEI. The CDR3 has 18 residues. Trimming took off 5 bases at V and 6 bases at J, with 23 bases between the two ends. CDR3 sequence (DNA): TGTGCCAGCAGTAAGAGACTTCTATCGGACAGCTTTAATTCACCCCTCCACTTT. As protein: CASSKRLLSDSFNSPLHF.

The sample holds one count of this clone. This rearrangement joins TRBV9 to TRBJ2-2; D possibly corresponds to TRBD1 (6 bases). The CDR3 length is 17 residues. The ends were cut back, 3 bases at V and 2 bases at J, with 17 bases in the middle. The germline V gene encodes CDR1 SGDLS and CDR2 YYNGEE. CDR3 protein: CASSADWGRRNTGELFF. The CDR3 DNA is TGTGCCAGCAGCGCGGATTGGGGGCGACGTAACACCGGGGAGCTGTTTTTT.

The genes are TRBV7-8 and TRBJ1-1; D might be TRBD1 (6 bases). CDR1 and CDR2 (germline): SGHVS, FQNEAQ. The CDR3 loop spans 14 amino acids. The V end was cut by 1 base, the J end by 5 bases, with 11 bases between. The chain's CDR3 is CASSLDRVGTEAFF. The CDR3 DNA is TGTGCCAGCAGCTTAGACAGGGTCGGGACTGAAGCTTTCTTT.

The chain combines TRBV5-5 with TRBJ1-1; possible D gene TRBD1, 6 bases. Trimming left V 4 bases short and J 0 bases short, with 13 bases between. The germline CDR1 and CDR2 sequences are SGHKS and YYEKEE (reference sequence). The CDR3 loop spans 15 amino acids. The CDR3 DNA follows: TGTGCCAGCAGCCCTAGGGGGGGTCTGAACACTGAAGCTTTCTTT. As protein: CASSPRGGLNTEAFF.

The rearrangement links TRBV28 to TRBJ2-7; possible D gene TRBD2, 6 bases. Germline CDR1 reads MDHEN; CDR2 reads SYDVKM. The CDR3 covers 12 residues. The germline V and J ends were trimmed by 6 bases and 3 bases, with 9 bases remaining between them. The CDR3 loop is CASSTGSYEQYF. The CDR3 coding sequence is TGTGCCAGCAGCACCGGGAGCTACGAGCAGTACTTC.

This clone occurred once. The chain links TRBV5-1 to TRBJ1-6, with a weak D call TRBD1 (6 bases). Germline V lookup: CDR1 SGHRS, CDR2 YFSETQ. CDR3 length: 16 residues. With 5 bases removed from V and 6 bases from J, the gap between germline ends came to 18 bases. CDR3: CASRLGTGRINSPLHF. The CDR3, as DNA: TGCGCCAGCAGGCTCGGCACAGGGCGCATTAATTCACCCCTCCACTTT.

The chain is built from TRBV6-5 and TRBJ2-2, with 8 bases that match TRBD1. V trimming: 6 bases; J trimming: 10 bases; junction bases outside the gene matches: 7. Germline V gives CDR1 MNHEY, CDR2 SVGAGI. The CDR3 totals 13 residues. This CDR3 reads CASSRDRREELFF. CDR3 DNA sequence: TGTGCCAGCAGCCGGGACAGGAGAGAGGAGCTGTTTTTT.

This clone has just a few counts. V is TRBV27 and J is TRBJ1-1; TRBD1 is a possible D gene (5 bases). Trimming took off 5 bases at V and 1 base at J, with 11 bases between the two ends. The germline CDR1 and CDR2 sequences are MNHEY and SMNVEV (reference sequence). The CDR3 runs 14 residues. The CDR3 region is CASSAGPRNTEAFF. The CDR3 region has the DNA TGTGCCAGCAGTGCGGGACCGAGGAACACTGAAGCTTTCTTT.

The gene calls are TRBV30 and TRBJ2-1; 8 positions match TRBD2. The CDR3 spans 14 residues. V lost 4 bases and J lost 13; bases outside the gene matches: 15. Germline CDR1 GTSNPN, CDR2 SVGIG (reference sequence). This CDR3 is CAWKGSGGGPKQFF. CDR3 sequence (DNA): TGTGCCTGGAAAGGCAGTGGCGGGGGGCCGAAACAGTTCTTC.

The V gene is TRBV30, the J gene TRBJ2-1; D call uncertain. This CDR3 region has 11 residues. V shed 0 bases and J shed 9 bases, with 6 bases lying between them. Per the germline V gene, CDR1 is GTSNPN and CDR2 is SVGIG (reference sequence). The CDR3 loop is CAWSVIGEQFF. The CDR3 nucleotides read TGTGCCTGGAGTGTAATCGGTGAGCAGTTCTTC.

The rearrangement uses TRBV9 and TRBJ1-2, with D hard to call. V lost 0 bases, J lost 5 bases, and 11 bases lay in between. Germline values: CDR1 SGDLS, CDR2 YYNGEE. This CDR3 region has 14 residues. For the CDR3, the DNA is TGTGCCAGCAGCGTAGAACCAGGAAGTTATGGCTACACCTTC. Protein product: CASSVEPGSYGYTF.

This chain joins TRBV20-1 and TRBJ2-3; TRBD2 is a possible D gene (7 bases). The CDR3 sequence is 11 residues long. Deletions cut 6 bases from V and 5 bases from J, with 9 bases between. Germline CDR1 DFQATT, CDR2 SNEGSKA (reference sequence). The CDR3 DNA reads TGCAGTGCAGGGGGGGGAGATACGCAGTATTTT. Translation gives CSAGGGDTQYF.